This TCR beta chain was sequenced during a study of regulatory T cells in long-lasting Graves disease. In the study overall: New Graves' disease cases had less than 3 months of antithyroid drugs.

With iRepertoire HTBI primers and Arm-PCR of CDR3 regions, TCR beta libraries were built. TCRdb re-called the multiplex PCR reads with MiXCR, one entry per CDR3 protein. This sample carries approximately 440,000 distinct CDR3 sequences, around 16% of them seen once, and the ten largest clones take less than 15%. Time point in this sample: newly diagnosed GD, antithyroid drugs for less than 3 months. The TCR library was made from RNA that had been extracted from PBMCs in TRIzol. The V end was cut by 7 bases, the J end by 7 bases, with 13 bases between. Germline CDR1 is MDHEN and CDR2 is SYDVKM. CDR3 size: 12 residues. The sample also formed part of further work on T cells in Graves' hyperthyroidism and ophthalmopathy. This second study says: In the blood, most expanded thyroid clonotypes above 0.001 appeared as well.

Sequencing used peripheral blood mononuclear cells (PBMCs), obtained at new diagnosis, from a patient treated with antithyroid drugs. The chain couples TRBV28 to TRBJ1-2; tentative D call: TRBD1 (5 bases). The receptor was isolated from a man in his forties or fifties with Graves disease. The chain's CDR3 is CASTLSGGGYTF. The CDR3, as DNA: TGTGCCAGCACCCTCTCGGGGGGTGGCTACACCTTC.